The 30 T cell receptor beta chains listed next were all sequenced from one sample in a study of cytomegalovirus exposure and HLA in healthy donors. PCR used 60 Vbeta primers and 13 Jbeta primers. The assay was immunoSEQ multiplex PCR, and TCRdb's table has in-frame clones only and misses some. The table lists some 75,000 clones, 60% to 85% of them singletons. Input material: PBMCs. Source of these receptors: a man younger than 35 in good health and CMV-seropositive.

The J gene is TRBJ1-1, the V gene TRBV4-2, with 8 nucleotides matching TRBD1. The germline V gene encodes CDR1 LGHNA and CDR2 YNFKEQ. V was clipped by 5 bases and J by 1 base; unmatched bases: 0. The CDR3 has 13 residues. The CDR3 sequence is CASSGQGNTEAFF. Here the CDR3 DNA reads TGTGCCAGCAGCGGACAGGGGAACACTGAAGCTTTCTTT.

V is TRBV19 and J is TRBJ2-1; D unclear. Trimming took off 7 bases at V and 6 bases at J, with 7 bases between the two ends. Germline-derived CDR1 and CDR2 are LNHDA and SQIVND (reference sequence). This CDR3 has 11 amino acids. CDR3 residues: CASTDTNEQFF. The CDR3 DNA reads as TGTGCCAGTACCGACACCAATGAGCAGTTCTTC.

The chain uses TRBV5-1 and TRBJ2-3; 10 positions agree with TRBD2. Germline CDR1 SGHRS, CDR2 YFSETQ. The CDR3 is 15 amino acids. Unmatched junction bases numbered 4, after V lost 4 bases and J lost 2 bases. CDR3 nucleotide sequence: TGCGCCAGCAGCCCCGGGACTAGCGCCACAGATACGCAGTATTTT. This sequence encodes CASSPGTSATDTQYF.

V and J are TRBV20-1 and TRBJ2-7, with a tentative D call TRBD2 (5 bases). V dropped 5 bases and J dropped 6 bases, with 8 bases sitting between them. The germline V gene has CDR1 DFQATT and CDR2 SNEGSKA (reference sequence). There are 10 residues in the CDR3. The CDR3 sequence is CSARTSEQYF. CDR3 coding DNA: TGCAGTGCTCGGACTTCCGAGCAGTACTTC.

This clone was counted between two and nine times. The chain uses TRBV15 and TRBJ2-1; the D is unclear. The V and J ends lost 1 base and 7 bases respectively, with 11 bases between them. Germline CDR1 is LNHNV and CDR2 is YYDKDF (reference sequence). The CDR3 has 14 residues. CDR3 amino acids: CATSRGGRINEQFF. CDR3 DNA sequence: TGTGCCACCAGCAGAGGTGGCCGAATAAATGAGCAGTTCTTC.

The chain joins TRBV6-1 to TRBJ2-7, with 7 bases lining up with TRBD1. There are 13 residues in the CDR3. Germline V gives CDR1 MNHNS, CDR2 SASEGT. The ends lost 9 bases at V and 2 bases at J; junction bases unmatched: 7. CDR3 residues: CARTPGQTYEQYF. Written as DNA, the CDR3 is TGTGCCAGAACTCCGGGACAGACCTACGAGCAGTACTTC.

The chain uses TRBV7-2 and TRBJ2-7, with 10 bases lining up with TRBD1. The V segment lost 5 bases and the J segment 2 bases; nucleotides outside the gene matches: 6. The CDR3 is made up of 15 amino acids. The germline gives CDR1 SGHTA, CDR2 FQGNSA. In DNA form, the CDR3 reads TGTGCCAGCAGCCGAGGACAGGGGGATCCCTACGAGCAGTACTTC. As protein: CASSRGQGDPYEQYF. Variable domain in full (rest from reference TRBV7-2 and TRBJ2-7): GAGVSQSPSNKVTEKGKDVELRCDPISGHTALYWYRQSLGQGLEFLIYFQGNSAPDKSGLPSDRFSAERTGGSVSTLTIQRTQQEDSAVYLCASSRGQGDPYEQYFGPGTRLTVT.

This sequence joins TRBV2 and TRBJ2-6, with D unresolved. Germline CDR1 SNHLY, CDR2 FYNNEI. The CDR3 contains 15 residues. V shed 7 bases and J shed 2 bases, with 12 bases lying between them. The CDR3 DNA sequence: TGTGCCAGCATTTACAGCTGGACTGGGGCCAACGTCCTGACTTTC. Translating gives CASIYSWTGANVLTF.

The rearrangement uses TRBV28 and TRBJ1-2, with D perhaps TRBD1 (5 bases). The CDR3 length is 12 residues. V lost 8 bases and J 5 bases, leaving 12 bases between the germline ends. The V gene's germline CDR1 is MDHEN and CDR2 SYDVKM. As DNA, the CDR3 is TGTGCCAGCGCCGCCAGGGTGTATGGCTACACCTTC. Its protein is CASAARVYGYTF.

J is TRBJ2-7 and V is TRBV10-1; a possible D gene is TRBD1 (6 bases). Germline V CDR1 and CDR2: WNHNN, SYGVQD (reference sequence). Trimming took off 2 bases at V and 3 bases at J, with 14 bases between the two ends. The CDR3 runs to 15 residues. This chain's CDR3 is CASSELRGNNYEQYF. The CDR3 DNA follows: TGCGCCAGCAGTGAGCTTAGGGGGAATAACTACGAGCAGTACTTC.

The chain links TRBV6-5 to TRBJ2-3; TRBD2 might be the D (6 bases). Deletions cut 6 bases from V and 3 bases from J, with 13 bases between. The CDR3 sequence is 14 residues long. Germline-derived CDR1 and CDR2 are MNHEY and SVGAGI. The CDR3: CASRLGRWTDTQYF. The CDR3 DNA sequence: TGTGCCAGCAGGTTAGGGAGGTGGACAGATACGCAGTATTTT.

The genes are TRBV9 and TRBJ1-6; no firm D call. Trimming stripped 0 bases from V and 7 bases from J, with 5 bases between. The CDR3 runs to 13 residues. CDR1 and CDR2 (germline): SGDLS, YYNGEE. The CDR3 region has the DNA TGTGCCAGCAGCGTAGGTCGGAATTCACCCCTCCACTTT. This codes for CASSVGRNSPLHF.

The V gene is TRBV2, the J gene TRBJ1-5, with D uncertain. Germline loops: CDR1 SNHLY, CDR2 FYNNEI. The CDR3 runs to 16 residues. Trimming removed 4 bases at V and 3 bases at J, with 16 bases between. CDR3 protein: CASSVSAVSHNQPQHF. CDR3 sequence (DNA): TGTGCCAGCAGTGTGAGTGCGGTGAGCCACAATCAGCCCCAGCATTTT. Together with reference TRBV2 and TRBJ1-5, the CDR3 gives the full variable domain: EPEVTQTPSHQVTQMGQEVILRCVPISNHLYFYWYRQILGQKVEFLVSFYNNEISEKSEIFDDQFSVERPDGSNFTLKIRSTKLEDSAMYFCASSVSAVSHNQPQHFGDGTRLSIL.

V is TRBV6-5 and J is TRBJ2-7, with a possible D match to TRBD2 (5 bases). Trimming stripped 0 bases from V and 3 bases from J, with 15 bases between. CDR1 is MNHEY, CDR2 SVGAGI, per germline. There are 16 residues in the CDR3. The CDR3 sequence: CASSYSTAGGSYEQYF. The CDR3 region has the DNA TGTGCCAGCAGTTACTCGACTGCAGGTGGGAGCTACGAGCAGTACTTC.

The chain carries TRBV28 and TRBJ2-3; 9 bases agree with TRBD2. The V and J ends lost 6 bases and 4 bases, in that order; junction bases with no gene match: 14. Germline V gene data show CDR1 as MDHEN and CDR2 as SYDVKM. CDR3 length: 17 amino acids. CDR3 loop: CASSPAHLAGRSDTQYF. In DNA, the CDR3 is TGTGCCAGCAGCCCCGCGCATCTAGCGGGACGATCAGATACGCAGTATTTT. Using reference TRBV28 and TRBJ2-3 for the parts outside the CDR3, the full variable domain is DVKVTQSSRYLVKRTGEKVFLECVQDMDHENMFWYRQDPGLGLRLIYFSYDVKMKEKGDIPEGYSVSREKKERFSLILESASTNQTSMYLCASSPAHLAGRSDTQYFGPGTRLTVL.

The chain combines TRBV6-1 with TRBJ2-1, with 10 bases fitting TRBD2. Germline CDR1 MNHNS, CDR2 SASEGT. J lost 5 bases, V lost 4 bases, and 8 bases had no gene match. The CDR3 runs to 16 residues. CDR3 loop: CASSGGSGRVHNEQFF. In DNA form, the CDR3 reads TGTGCCAGCAGTGGCGGAAGCGGGAGGGTCCACAATGAGCAGTTCTTC.

The J gene is TRBJ2-1, the V gene TRBV9, with D perhaps TRBD2 (6 bases). The germline V and J ends were trimmed by 7 bases and 8 bases, with 25 bases remaining between them. The CDR3 is 16 amino acids. Germline V CDR1 and CDR2: SGDLS, YYNGEE. The DNA of the CDR3 is TGTGCCAGCCATAGGTGGGAGGAAGGGCATAGAGATGAGCAGTTCTTC. Residues: CASHRWEEGHRDEQFF.

The genes are TRBV4-1 and TRBJ2-5; D is possibly TRBD2 (6 bases). V dropped 4 bases and J dropped 1 base, with 19 bases sitting between them. Germline V gene lookup returns CDR1 MGHRA and CDR2 YSYEKL. The length of the CDR3 is 17 residues. The CDR3 nucleotides read TGCGCCAGCAGCCCCCGGAGGGGACCACCCTTCCAAGAGACCCAGTACTTC. Protein product: CASSPRRGPPFQETQYF.

CDR3 sequence reads: CASSVIAGTSGTGELFF. DNA for the CDR3: TGTGCCAGCAGCGTCATAGCCGGGACTAGCGGCACCGGGGAGCTGTTTTTT. This sequence joins TRBV7-6 and TRBJ2-2, with 11 bases lining up with TRBD2. Germline CDR1 and CDR2: SGHVS and FNYEAQ. The CDR3 runs to 17 residues. With 5 bases clipped from V and 4 bases from J, the junction kept 9 bases outside the gene matches.

The chain links TRBV19 to TRBJ1-1; 7 bases fit TRBD1. Trimming removed 7 bases from V and 4 bases from J; junction bases left unmatched: 9. The CDR3 covers 14 residues. The germline gives CDR1 LNHDA, CDR2 SQIVND (reference sequence). The CDR3, as DNA: TGTGCCAGTAACCGAGACAGGGTGAGCACTGAAGCTTTCTTT. This gives the protein CASNRDRVSTEAFF.

A single count supports this clone. The V and J genes are TRBV4-1 and TRBJ1-3; weak D call: TRBD1 (6 bases). V was clipped by 6 bases and J by 0 bases, with 18 bases between them. The germline V gene has CDR1 MGHRA and CDR2 YSYEKL. This CDR3 has 17 amino acids. The CDR3 sequence is CASRQGILPLSGNTIYF. CDR3 sequence (DNA): TGCGCCAGCAGACAGGGAATTCTCCCCCTCTCTGGAAACACCATATATTTT.

The CDR3 protein is CASSQVEGANYGYTF. CDR3 nucleotides: TGCGCCAGCAGCCAAGTCGAGGGGGCGAACTATGGCTACACCTTC. V is TRBV4-1 and J is TRBJ1-2, with 7 bases lining up with TRBD1. The CDR3 loop spans 15 amino acids. Trimming at V came to 1 base and at J to 2 bases, leaving 4 bases not matched to a gene. Germline V gene lookup returns CDR1 MGHRA and CDR2 YSYEKL.

CDR3: CASRNPGLAGLNEQFF. CDR3 coding DNA: TGTGCCAGCAGAAACCCAGGACTAGCGGGCCTCAATGAGCAGTTCTTC. The chain employs TRBV28 and TRBJ2-1; 11 bases map to TRBD2. The V segment lost 6 bases and the J segment 6 bases; nucleotides outside the gene matches: 10. Germline CDR1 is MDHEN and CDR2 is SYDVKM. The CDR3 consists of 16 residues.

The chain joins TRBV5-1 to TRBJ2-7; D is possibly TRBD1 (6 bases). The germline gives CDR1 SGHRS, CDR2 YFSETQ. CDR3 length: 13 residues. Trimming left V 2 bases short and J 3 bases short, with 9 bases between. CDR3 sequence (DNA): TGCGCCAGCAGCTTACAGGGTGGCTACGAGCAGTACTTC. This encodes CASSLQGGYEQYF.

This sequence joins TRBV5-1 and TRBJ2-1, with a tentative D call TRBD2 (5 bases). Trimming took 3 bases from V and 4 from J, leaving 11 bases between them. This CDR3 has 14 residues. The germline V gene has CDR1 SGHRS and CDR2 YFSETQ. In DNA form, the CDR3 reads TGCGCCAGCAGCTGGGGAGAACTTTACAATGAGCAGTTCTTC. Protein sequence: CASSWGELYNEQFF.

The chain combines TRBV4-1 with TRBJ2-2, with a tentative D call TRBD1 (6 bases). This CDR3 comprises 14 residues. Germline-derived CDR1 and CDR2 are MGHRA and YSYEKL. V dropped 6 bases and J dropped 5 bases, with 13 bases sitting between them. As DNA, the CDR3 is TGCGCCAGCAGTCTAAGGGGGATGACCGGGGAGCTGTTTTTT. As protein: CASSLRGMTGELFF.

The table lists this clone with a count of one. The rearrangement uses TRBV2 and TRBJ2-1, with D possibly TRBD2 on 6 matching bases. Germline loops: CDR1 SNHLY, CDR2 FYNNEI. V lost 7 bases and J lost 10, with 8 bases in between. This CDR3 is 10 amino acids long. The chain's CDR3 is CASMSGEQFF. In nucleotides, the CDR3 is TGTGCCAGCATGAGCGGGGAGCAGTTCTTC.

This clone has a single count. The rearrangement uses TRBV6-5 and TRBJ1-6; D ambiguous. The CDR3 extends over 14 amino acids. Trimming took 5 bases from V and 7 from J, leaving 12 bases between them. CDR1 MNHEY and CDR2 SVGAGI come from the germline V gene. DNA of the CDR3: TGTGCCAGCAGTCGGAGACGGGAGAATTCACCCCTCCACTTT. Translation gives CASSRRRENSPLHF.

CDR3 coding DNA: TGTGCCAGTACATGGCAGGTGAACACTGAAGCTTTCTTT. This codes for CASTWQVNTEAFF. The chain couples TRBV19 to TRBJ1-1, with no clear D. V dropped 7 bases and J dropped 0 bases, with 9 bases sitting between them. Germline lookup yields CDR1 LNHDA and CDR2 SQIVND (reference sequence). The CDR3 runs to 13 residues.

This clone was seen only a few times. The chain has TRBV11-1 and TRBJ1-1; D uncertain. The CDR3 covers 13 residues. The germline V gene has CDR1 SGHAT and CDR2 FQDESV (reference sequence). V dropped 3 bases and J dropped 3 bases, with 8 bases sitting between them. CDR3 sequence: CASSLTGDTEAFF. In DNA form, the CDR3 reads TGTGCCAGCAGCTTGACCGGGGACACTGAAGCTTTCTTT. Variable domain in full (rest from reference TRBV11-1 and TRBJ1-1): EAEVAQSPRYKITEKSQAVAFWCDPISGHATLYWYRQILGQGPELLVQFQDESVVDDSQLPKDRFSAERLKGVDSTLKIQPAELGDSAMYLCASSLTGDTEAFFGQGTRLTVV.